The T cell receptor beta chain described here comes from a study of tumor-infiltrating lymphocytes in primary liver carcinoma. Study details: Tumors were stage T1-T3 N0M0, roughly 4.2 to 11 cm across.

Overall study results and limits: Tumor tissue displayed a significantly greater top-250-clone fraction than blood (p = 0.039). Lower overlap was observed for tumor-adjacent and tumor-blood pairs relative to tumor region pairs.

Each 20-30 mg portion of unsorted bulk tissue served as the source for co-extraction of RNA and DNA. Cases comprised patients with primary liver carcinoma who received surgical resection. From approximately 500 ng total RNA, TCR beta cDNA was generated with a primer in the constant region. Three nested multiplex PCR rounds, a slightly modified ARM-PCR, produced the libraries for TCR beta. TCRdb processed the multiplex PCR reads anew with MiXCR; each CDR3 protein has one entry. The sample comprises over 100,000 distinct CDR3 sequences, around 70% of which are singletons, and over 7.5% rests with the top ten. Details on this clonotype: Its antigen is currently unknown. One end of the junction is discordant with germline, which a read error may explain.

The TCR comes from a woman aged 55-75 years with primary liver carcinoma and hepatitis B virus infection. Material: tumor-adjacent normal liver tissue.

This chain's CDR3 is CASSLMGLATSIDTQFF. Here the CDR3 DNA reads TGTGCCAGCAGCTTAATGGGACTAGCGACTAGCATAGATACGCAGTTTTTT. The chain joins TRBV11-2 to TRBJ2-3; TRBD2 matches 10 bases. This CDR3 contains 17 residues. From germline, CDR1 is SGHAT and CDR2 FQNNGV.